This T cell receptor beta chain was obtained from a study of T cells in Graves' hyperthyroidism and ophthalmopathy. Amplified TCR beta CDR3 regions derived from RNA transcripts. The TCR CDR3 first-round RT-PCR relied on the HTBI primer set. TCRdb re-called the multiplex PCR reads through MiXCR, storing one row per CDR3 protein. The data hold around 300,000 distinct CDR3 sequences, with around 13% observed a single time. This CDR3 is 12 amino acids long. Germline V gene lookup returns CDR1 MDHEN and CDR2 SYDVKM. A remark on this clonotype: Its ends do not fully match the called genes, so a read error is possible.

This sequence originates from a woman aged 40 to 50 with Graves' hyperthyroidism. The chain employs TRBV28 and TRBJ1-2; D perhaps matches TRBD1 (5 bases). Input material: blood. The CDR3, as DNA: TGTGCCAGCAGTATCAGGGCGCGTGGCTACGCCTTC. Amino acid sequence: CASSIRARGYAF.